This T cell receptor (beta chain) was observed in a study of CD8 T cells in ankylosing spondylitis. The authors made TCR beta libraries by quantitative 5'-RACE with molecular barcodes. TCRdb fed the 5' RACE reads into MiXCR, producing one record per CDR3 protein. The sample holds tens of thousands of distinct CDR3 sequences; 27% are singletons and the top ten take less than 60%. Overall study results and limits: The authors found the disease-linked clones to be CD8+ and relatively rare in peripheral blood. Existing reports had already noted some motif variants in reactive arthritis synovial fluid and blood. A motif of eight highly homologous TCR beta variants was seen as apparently characteristic of ankylosing spondylitis blood.

In the case of this clonotype: The target antigen is unknown.

Sequencing was done on a sample of blood, either unsorted or a sorted T cell fraction (not recorded which). The sequence was obtained from a male donor with ankylosing spondylitis or in good health (not recorded which).

CDR3 amino acids: CSARVQGREYF. In DNA form, the CDR3 reads TGCAGTGCTAGAGTTCAGGGTAGAGAGTACTTC. The chain carries TRBV20-1 and TRBJ2-4, with D tentatively TRBD1 (5 bases). The CDR3 has 11 amino acids. Trimming left V 1 base short and J 14 bases short, with 12 bases between. Germline V CDR1 and CDR2: DFQATT, SNEGSKA (reference sequence).